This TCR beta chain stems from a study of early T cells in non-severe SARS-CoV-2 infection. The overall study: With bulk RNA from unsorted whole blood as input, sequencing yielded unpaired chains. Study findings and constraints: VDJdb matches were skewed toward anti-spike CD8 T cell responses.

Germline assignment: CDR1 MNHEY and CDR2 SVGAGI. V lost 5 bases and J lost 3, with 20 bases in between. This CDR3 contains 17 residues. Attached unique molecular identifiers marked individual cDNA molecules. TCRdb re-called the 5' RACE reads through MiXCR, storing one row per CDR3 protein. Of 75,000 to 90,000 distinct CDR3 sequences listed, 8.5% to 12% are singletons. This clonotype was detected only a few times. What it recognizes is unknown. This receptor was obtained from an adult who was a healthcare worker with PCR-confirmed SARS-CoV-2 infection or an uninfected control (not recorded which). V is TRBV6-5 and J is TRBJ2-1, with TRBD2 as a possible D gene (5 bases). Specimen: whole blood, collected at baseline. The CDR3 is CASSRSPIPAGYNEQFF. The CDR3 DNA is TGTGCCAGCAGTCGGAGTCCGATCCCCGCGGGCTACAATGAGCAGTTCTTC.